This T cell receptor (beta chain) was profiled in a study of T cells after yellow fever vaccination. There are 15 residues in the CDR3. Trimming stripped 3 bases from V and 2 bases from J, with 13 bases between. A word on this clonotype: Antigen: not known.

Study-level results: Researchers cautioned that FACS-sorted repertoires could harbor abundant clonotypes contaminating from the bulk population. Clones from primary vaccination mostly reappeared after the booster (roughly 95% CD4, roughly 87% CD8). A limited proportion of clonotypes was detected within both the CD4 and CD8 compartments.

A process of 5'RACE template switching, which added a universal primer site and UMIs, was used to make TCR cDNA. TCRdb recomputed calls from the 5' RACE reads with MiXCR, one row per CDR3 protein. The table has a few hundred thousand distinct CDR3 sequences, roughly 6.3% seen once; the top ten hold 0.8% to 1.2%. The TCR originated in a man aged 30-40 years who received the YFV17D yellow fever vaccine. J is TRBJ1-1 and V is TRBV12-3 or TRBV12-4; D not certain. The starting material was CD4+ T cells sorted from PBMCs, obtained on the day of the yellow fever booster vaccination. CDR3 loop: CASSFHFGENTEAFF. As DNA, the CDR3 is TGTGCCAGCAGTTTTCATTTCGGGGAAAACACTGAAGCTTTCTTT.